This T cell receptor beta chain originates from a study of shared T cell receptors in the human thymus. There are 14 residues in the CDR3. V shed 3 bases and J shed 2 bases, with 11 bases lying between them. From germline, CDR1 is SEHNR and CDR2 FQNEAQ (reference sequence). Assay used: immunoSEQ multiplex PCR; TCRdb lists only in-frame clones, some missing. The sample has approximately 68,000 clones, roughly 96% seen once. This chain links TRBV7-9 with TRBJ2-7; D is tentatively TRBD1 or TRBD2 (5 bases each). The receptor was derived from a human donor. Specimen: thymocytes. CDR3 sequence (DNA): TGTGCCAGCAGCTTTTCAGGGACCACCTACGAGCAGTACTTC. Encoded protein: CASSFSGTTYEQYF.